This TCR beta chain was profiled in a study of spatial heterogeneity in lung cancer. Study background: Combinations of a unique TCR and a UMI were tallied in raw reads, and on average each appeared more than ten times.

V lost 3 bases to trimming and J lost 6 bases; unmatched junction nucleotides: 4. CDR3 length equals 14 residues. The V gene's germline CDR1 is SGHTA and CDR2 FQGTGA. This clonotype is large within its sample. Time point denoted: sample taken at primary tumor resection. The cohort: 70 to 75 early-stage, untreated non-small cell lung cancer patients. No cells were sorted before sequencing. The whole RNA sequenced was extracted from tumor, nontumor lung or frozen PBMC. The library protocol tagged each TCR cDNA with a unique molecular identifier. TCRdb independently ran MiXCR on the 5' RACE reads; one entry per CDR3 protein. This table has about 440 distinct CDR3 sequences, over 8% appearing once.

The chain is built from TRBV7-3 and TRBJ2-2, with TRBD2 identical over 7 bases. This clonotype originated in a female donor with early-stage non-small cell lung cancer. Sequencing was performed on normal lung tissue next to the tumor, taken at surgery. In nucleotides, the CDR3 is TGTGCCAGCAGCTTTGGCGGGAGTGCCGGGGAGCTGTTTTTT. Translated: CASSFGGSAGELFF.